Given below is one T cell receptor beta chain in context. The CDR3 contains 13 residues. Per germline, CDR1 SGHTA and CDR2 FQGNSA. The ends were cut back, 4 bases at V and 11 bases at J, with 17 bases in the middle. Next came a second PCR, run for about 6 to 11 cycles, which used a sample-barcoded 5' primer along with a J-beta primer mix. Every cDNA was tagged by a template-switch adaptor with 12 random nucleotides. TCRdb re-analysed the 5' RACE reads in MiXCR, keeping a single row per CDR3 protein. The sample consists of around 1,900,000 distinct CDR3 sequences, about 39% of them appearing once. The sample comes from a study of blood T cells in healthy people across ages.

The clonotype was recovered from a human donor in good health. Sequencing was done on a sample of blood. The V gene is TRBV7-2, the J gene TRBJ2-5; D possibly matches TRBD1 or TRBD2 (6 bases each). CDR3 coding DNA: TGTGCCAGCAGCTCACAGGGACTGGCGGGGCAGTACTTC. It codes for CASSSQGLAGQYF.